This T cell receptor beta chain was retrieved from a study of T cell responses to AZD1222 COVID-19 vaccine. A remark on this clone: Its specificity is not known.

Findings of the study overall: Repertoire sampling occurred only after the peak T cell response. Clonal diversity may have been underestimated in mostly white British donors. Seropositive AZD1222 recipients at baseline numbered only five or six.

This CDR3 has 14 residues. The germline V gene has CDR1 MNHNY and CDR2 SVGAGI (reference sequence). Trimming stripped 2 bases from V and 3 bases from J, with 10 bases between. Libraries were prepared by immunoSEQ multiplex PCR; TCRdb keeps only in-frame clonotypes and omits some of them. The sample yields more than 90,000 clones, approximately 90% seen once. This TCR derives from an adult who received the AZD1222 COVID-19 vaccine. This sequence joins TRBV6-6 and TRBJ2-5; D uncertain. Specimen: peripheral blood, collected 28 days after the second AZD1222 dose. The CDR3 reads CASSYAGREETQYF. As DNA, the CDR3 is TGTGCCAGCAGTTACGCAGGACGCGAAGAGACCCAGTACTTC.